This T cell receptor beta chain comes out of a study of shared clonotypes between healthy human individuals. Overall study findings and caveats: Relative to memory subsets, naive subsets generally showed larger estimated richness.

Only CD45RO-negative cells positively selected for CCR7 counted as naive CD8 cells, so terminally differentiated effector memory CD45RA+ cells were excluded. The CDR3 has 13 residues. With 3 bases removed from V and 2 bases from J, the gap between germline ends came to 7 bases. Germline V CDR1 and CDR2: MNHEY, SMNVEV (reference sequence). Notes on this clone: The antigen remains undetermined. The identical CDR3 is also encoded by other nucleotide sequences in the sample.

Study processing details: ImmunoSEQ junction-only sequences lacked quality scores, so their filtering differed. Assay: immunoSEQ multiplex PCR; the TCRdb copy retains only in-frame clones and omits some. The V and J calls and clone size come from that table; D and trimming were worked out from the DNA. The sample gives roughly 590,000 clones, just under 97% of which show up once; 0.11% is in the top ten. The sequenced material came from naive CD8+ T cells sorted from blood. The TCR originated in a woman aged 30 to 39 in good health. The gene calls are TRBV27 and TRBJ1-1, with D perhaps matching TRBD1 (6 bases). The CDR3 bases are TGTGCCAGCAGTTTCGGGACAAACACTGAAGCTTTCTTT. Translating it yields CASSFGTNTEAFF.